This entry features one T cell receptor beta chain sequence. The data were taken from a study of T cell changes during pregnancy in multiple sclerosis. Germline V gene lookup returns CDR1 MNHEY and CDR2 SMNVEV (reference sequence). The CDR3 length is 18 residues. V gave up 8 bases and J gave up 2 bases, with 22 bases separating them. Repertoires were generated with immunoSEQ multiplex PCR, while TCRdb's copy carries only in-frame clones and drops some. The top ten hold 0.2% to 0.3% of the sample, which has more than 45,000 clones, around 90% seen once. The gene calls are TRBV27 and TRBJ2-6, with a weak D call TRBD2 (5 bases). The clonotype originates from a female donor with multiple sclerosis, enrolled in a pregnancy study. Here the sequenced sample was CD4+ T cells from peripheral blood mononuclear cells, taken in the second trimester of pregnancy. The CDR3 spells CASLSLPGKGPGANVLTF. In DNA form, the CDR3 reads TGTGCCAGCTTATCCCTCCCGGGGAAGGGTCCTGGGGCCAACGTCCTGACTTTC.